Presented here are 23 T cell receptor beta chains from one specimen sequenced in a study of radiation and T cells in renal cell carcinoma. Measured with immunoSEQ multiplex PCR; TCRdb has only the in-frame clones, and not every one. Of roughly 130,000 clones in the sample, approximately 80% were seen once. Stated time point: blood 2 weeks post-SBRT. Indicated treatment: 15 Gy SBRT to primary tumor, nephrectomy 4 weeks later. Source: blood, taken from a patient whose treatment included radiotherapy and nephrectomy. These receptors originate from a woman aged 55-69 years with renal cell carcinoma.

The chain joins TRBV7-3 to TRBJ2-7, with D tentatively TRBD1 (6 bases). V was trimmed by 0 bases and J by 6 bases, leaving 12 bases between them. Germline loops: CDR1 SGHTA, CDR2 FQGTGA. The CDR3 sequence is 14 residues long. DNA of the CDR3: TGTGCCAGCAGCTTAACAGGACAGTCTCGCGAGCAGTACTTC. Its translation is CASSLTGQSREQYF.

CDR3 sequence reads: CASSREGTGNTEAFF. For the CDR3, the DNA is TGTGCCAGCAGCCGAGAGGGGACAGGGAACACTGAAGCTTTCTTT. The chain is built from TRBV7-9 and TRBJ1-1; 8 positions match TRBD1. From germline, CDR1 is SEHNR and CDR2 FQNEAQ (reference sequence). Unmatched junction bases numbered 6, after V lost 5 bases and J lost 1 base. The CDR3 sequence is 15 residues long.

This chain joins TRBV7-9 and TRBJ1-2; 7 bases fit TRBD1. Germline V gene lookup returns CDR1 SEHNR and CDR2 FQNEAQ (reference sequence). The V gene end was trimmed by 5 bases and the J gene end by 7 bases; junction bases not matched to a gene: 7. The CDR3 spans 13 residues. The CDR3 spells CASSPSYRGGYTF. The CDR3 DNA is TGTGCCAGCAGCCCATCATACAGGGGTGGCTACACCTTC.

The chain has TRBV2 and TRBJ1-4; D remains unclear. The CDR3 spans 12 residues. Germline V gene sequence: CDR1 SNHLY, CDR2 FYNNEI. Trimming took off 7 bases at V and 8 bases at J, with 11 bases between the two ends. In DNA form, the CDR3 reads TGTGCCAGCAAGGTCTCGGAGGAAAAACTGTTTTTT. It translates to CASKVSEEKLFF.

The chain carries TRBV30 and TRBJ1-2; D remains unclear. V lost 4 bases and J 4 bases, leaving 7 bases between the germline ends. This CDR3 has 11 residues. Germline CDR1 reads GTSNPN; CDR2 reads SVGIG (reference sequence). DNA for the CDR3: TGTGCCTGGACTGAGGGCTATGGCTACACCTTC. This translates into CAWTEGYGYTF.

V and J are TRBV5-1 and TRBJ2-3; D may correspond to TRBD1 or TRBD2 (5 bases each). V gave up 4 bases and J gave up 6 bases, with 21 bases separating them. The CDR3 is 16 residues long. The germline gives CDR1 SGHRS, CDR2 YFSETQ. The CDR3 sequence is CASSLTGTPFEDTQYF. The CDR3, as DNA: TGCGCCAGCAGCCTAACCGGGACCCCCTTCGAGGATACGCAGTATTTT. The whole variable domain, filled in from reference TRBV5-1 and TRBJ2-3, reads KAGVTQTPRYLIKTRGQQVTLSCSPISGHRSVSWYQQTPGQGLQFLFEYFSETQRNKGNFPGRFSGRQFSNSRSEMNVSTLELGDSALYLCASSLTGTPFEDTQYFGPGTRLTVL.

The gene calls are TRBV6-1 and TRBJ2-1, with TRBD2 identical over 7 bases. Germline CDR1 is MNHNS and CDR2 is SASEGT. V shed 2 bases, J shed 7 bases, and the junction held 8 bases outside the gene matches. This CDR3 spans 15 amino acids. The DNA of the CDR3 is TGTGCCAGCAGTGAATTGAAGTACGGGGGGAATGAGCAGTTCTTC. This translates into CASSELKYGGNEQFF.

V is TRBV7-3 and J is TRBJ2-3, with D perhaps TRBD1 or TRBD2 (5 bases each). The V end was cut by 0 bases, the J end by 1 base, with 5 bases between. Germline lookup yields CDR1 SGHTA and CDR2 FQGTGA. The CDR3 extends over 14 amino acids. The CDR3 loop is CASSLTGGTDTQYF. The CDR3 region has the DNA TGTGCCAGCAGCTTAACGGGGGGCACAGATACGCAGTATTTT. Drawing the rest from reference TRBV7-3 and TRBJ2-3, the complete variable domain is GAGVSQTPSNKVTEKGKYVELRCDPISGHTALYWYRQSLGQGPEFLIYFQGTGAADDSGLPNDRFFAVRPEGSVSTLKIQRTERGDSAVYLCASSLTGGTDTQYFGPGTRLTVL.

This clone has more than one count but fewer than ten. The rearrangement links TRBV5-6 to TRBJ1-2, with D perhaps matching TRBD1 (6 bases). This CDR3 is built from 14 residues. V was pared by 0 bases and J by 7 bases, with 13 bases between. The V gene's germline CDR1 is SGHDT and CDR2 YYEEEE. CDR3 bases: TGTGCCAGCAGCTTGGGTGGGGGGCGGACTGGCTACACCTTC. This translates into CASSLGGGRTGYTF.

The V call is TRBV7-9, the J call TRBJ2-1; D unclear. Germline assignment: CDR1 SEHNR and CDR2 FQNEAQ (reference sequence). This CDR3 has 13 residues. The V gene lost 5 bases and the J gene lost 4 bases, with 9 bases spanning the gap. This chain's CDR3 is CASSNGPYNEQFF. The CDR3 bases are TGTGCCAGCAGCAACGGGCCGTACAATGAGCAGTTCTTC.

The chain carries TRBV19 and TRBJ1-5; possibly TRBD1 for D (5 bases). The CDR3 extends over 16 amino acids. Between the trimmed V and J ends, which lost 1 base and 2 bases, there was a span of 12 bases. Germline lookup yields CDR1 LNHDA and CDR2 SQIVND (reference sequence). CDR3 nucleotides: TGTGCCAGTAGTATAGGGGACGTTGGGGGCAATCAGCCCCAGCATTTT. Protein product: CASSIGDVGGNQPQHF.

The genes are TRBV27 and TRBJ1-6; 7 bases fit TRBD1. The CDR3 is 15 residues long. Germline CDR1 MNHEY, CDR2 SMNVEV (reference sequence). Trimming at V came to 8 bases and at J to 7 bases, leaving 11 bases not matched to a gene. This CDR3 reads CASSSLQGPNSPLHF. CDR3 in DNA: TGTGCCAGCTCCTCCCTACAGGGGCCAAATTCACCCCTCCACTTT.

The chain uses TRBV5-1 and TRBJ1-2; maybe TRBD1 (5 bases). Per germline, CDR1 SGHRS and CDR2 YFSETQ. This CDR3 spans 14 amino acids. The V end lost 1 base, the J end lost 3 bases, and 10 bases lay between the germline ends. CDR3 nucleotides: TGCGCCAGCAGCTTGTGGGGGTTGGACTATGGCTACACCTTC. Protein product: CASSLWGLDYGYTF.

The chain combines TRBV6-5 with TRBJ1-6; no definite D call. The CDR3 is made up of 15 amino acids. Trimming left V 5 bases short and J 5 bases short, with 13 bases between. Germline lookup yields CDR1 MNHEY and CDR2 SVGAGI. The CDR3 DNA sequence: TGTGCCAGCAGTCGGGCTCAGAAGGATAATTCACCCCTCCACTTT. Its protein is CASSRAQKDNSPLHF.

The gene calls are TRBV9 and TRBJ1-1; D is undetermined. The V end lost 4 bases, the J end lost 1 base, and 11 bases lay between the germline ends. The length of the CDR3 is 14 residues. CDR1 SGDLS and CDR2 YYNGEE come from the germline V gene. The CDR3 nucleotides read TGTGCCAGCAGCCCCGCGCACAGGAACACTGAAGCTTTCTTT. Amino acids: CASSPAHRNTEAFF.

The sample holds a few counts of this clone. The rearrangement uses TRBV7-9 and TRBJ1-1; 8 bases align to TRBD1. The germline V gene encodes CDR1 SEHNR and CDR2 FQNEAQ (reference sequence). V lost 5 bases to trimming and J lost 4 bases; unmatched junction nucleotides: 9. CDR3 size: 15 residues. The chain's CDR3 is CASSPATGVGTEAFF. The CDR3 DNA reads TGTGCCAGCAGCCCCGCGACAGGGGTGGGCACTGAAGCTTTCTTT.

The chain employs TRBV29-1 and TRBJ2-7; possible D gene TRBD1, 6 bases. The V end was cut by 0 bases, the J end by 1 base, with 7 bases between. CDR3 size: 13 residues. Germline V CDR1 and CDR2: SQVTM, ANQGSEA. The CDR3 loop is CSVEETGSYEQYF. In DNA form, the CDR3 reads TGCAGCGTTGAAGAGACAGGATCCTACGAGCAGTACTTC.

V and J are TRBV6-5 and TRBJ2-3; TRBD1 aligns across 8 bases. CDR3 length: 16 amino acids. Germline V lookup: CDR1 MNHEY, CDR2 SVGAGI. The J segment lost 2 bases and the V segment lost 2 bases, leaving 6 bases of the junction unmatched. CDR3 bases: TGTGCCAGCAGTTACGTTGGGACAGGCCTCACAGATACGCAGTATTTT. Encoded protein: CASSYVGTGLTDTQYF.

This chain joins TRBV5-5 and TRBJ2-2, with a weak D call TRBD1 (6 bases). CDR3 length: 17 residues. V was clipped by 4 bases and J by 2 bases, with 18 bases between them. The germline gives CDR1 SGHKS, CDR2 YYEKEE (reference sequence). The chain's CDR3 is CASSPHSDSINTGELFF. The CDR3 DNA is TGTGCCAGCAGCCCTCACTCGGACAGTATTAACACCGGGGAGCTGTTTTTT.

In its sample, this clone was seen once. This chain uses TRBV28 with TRBJ2-7, with D possibly matching TRBD1 (6 bases). Germline lookup yields CDR1 MDHEN and CDR2 SYDVKM. The ends were cut back, 6 bases at V and 3 bases at J, with 15 bases in the middle. This CDR3 is 14 amino acids long. CDR3 residues: CASRPPGTNYEQYF. In DNA form, the CDR3 reads TGTGCCAGCAGACCCCCCGGGACAAACTACGAGCAGTACTTC.

The table lists this clone with a count of one. CDR3 sequence reads: CSVNFGRLNTEAFF. The CDR3 region has the DNA TGCAGCGTGAACTTTGGACGGCTGAACACTGAAGCTTTCTTT. The J gene is TRBJ1-1, the V gene TRBV29-1; D ambiguous. Germline loops: CDR1 SQVTM, CDR2 ANQGSEA. Trimming left V 6 bases short and J 0 bases short, with 14 bases between. The CDR3 is made up of 14 amino acids.

This chain uses TRBV28 with TRBJ1-5; D call uncertain. V lost 3 bases and J lost 0, with 3 bases in between. This CDR3 comprises 13 residues. Germline V gives CDR1 MDHEN, CDR2 SYDVKM. CDR3 in amino acids: CASSFPSNQPQHF. CDR3 in DNA: TGTGCCAGCAGTTTCCCTAGCAATCAGCCCCAGCATTTT.

This sequence joins TRBV11-2 and TRBJ2-3, with D tentatively TRBD1 (6 bases). The CDR3 has 15 residues. Germline V CDR1 and CDR2: SGHAT, FQNNGV. Deletions cut 5 bases from V and 3 bases from J, with 15 bases between. The CDR3 is CASSVSGVRTDTQYF. CDR3 DNA: TGTGCCAGCAGCGTCTCAGGGGTGAGAACAGATACGCAGTATTTT.